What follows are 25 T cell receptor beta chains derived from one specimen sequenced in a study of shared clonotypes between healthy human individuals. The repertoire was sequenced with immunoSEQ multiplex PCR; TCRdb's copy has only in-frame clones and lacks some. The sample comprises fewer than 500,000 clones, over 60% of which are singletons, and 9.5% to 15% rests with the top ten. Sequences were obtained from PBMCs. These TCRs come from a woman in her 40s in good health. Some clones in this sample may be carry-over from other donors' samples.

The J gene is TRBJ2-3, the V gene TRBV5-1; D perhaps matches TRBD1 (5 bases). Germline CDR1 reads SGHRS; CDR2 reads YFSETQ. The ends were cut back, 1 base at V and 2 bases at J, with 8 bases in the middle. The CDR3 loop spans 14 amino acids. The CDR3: CASSLRQNTDTQYF. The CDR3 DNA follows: TGCGCCAGCAGCTTGCGACAGAACACAGATACGCAGTATTTT. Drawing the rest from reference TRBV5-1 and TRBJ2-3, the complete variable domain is KAGVTQTPRYLIKTRGQQVTLSCSPISGHRSVSWYQQTPGQGLQFLFEYFSETQRNKGNFPGRFSGRQFSNSRSEMNVSTLELGDSALYLCASSLRQNTDTQYFGPGTRLTVL.

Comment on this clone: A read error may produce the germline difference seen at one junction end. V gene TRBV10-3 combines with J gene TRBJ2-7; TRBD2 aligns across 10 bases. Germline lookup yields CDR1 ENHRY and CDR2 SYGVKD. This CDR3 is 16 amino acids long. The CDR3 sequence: CASSYTASGSSYEQYF. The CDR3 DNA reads TGTGCCAGCAGTTACACGGCTAGCGGGAGCTCCTACGAGCAGTACTTC.

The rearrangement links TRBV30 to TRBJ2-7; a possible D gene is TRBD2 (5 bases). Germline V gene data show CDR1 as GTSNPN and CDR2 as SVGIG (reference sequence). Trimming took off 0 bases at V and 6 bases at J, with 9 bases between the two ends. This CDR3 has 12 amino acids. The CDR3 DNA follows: TGTGCCTGGAGTGTCGTAGGGAGCGAGCAGTACTTC. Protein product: CAWSVVGSEQYF. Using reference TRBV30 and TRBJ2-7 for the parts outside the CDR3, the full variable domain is SQTIHQWPATLVQPVGSPLSLECTVEGTSNPNLYWYRQAAGRGLQLLFYSVGIGQISSEVPQNLSASRPQDRQFILSSKKLLLSDSGFYLCAWSVVGSEQYFGPGTRLTVT.

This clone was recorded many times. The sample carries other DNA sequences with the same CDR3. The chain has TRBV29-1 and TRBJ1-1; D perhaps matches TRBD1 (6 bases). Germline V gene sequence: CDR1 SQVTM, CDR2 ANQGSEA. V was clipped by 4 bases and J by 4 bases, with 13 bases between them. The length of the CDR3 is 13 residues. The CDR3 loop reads CSVAQGSGTEAFF. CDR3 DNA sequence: TGCAGCGTTGCACAGGGCAGCGGCACTGAAGCTTTCTTT.

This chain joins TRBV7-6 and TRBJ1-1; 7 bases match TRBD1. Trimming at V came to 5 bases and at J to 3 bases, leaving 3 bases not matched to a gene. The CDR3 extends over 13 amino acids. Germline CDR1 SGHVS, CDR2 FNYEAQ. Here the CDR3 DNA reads TGTGCCAGCAGCCGGGACAGCTACACTGAAGCTTTCTTT. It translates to CASSRDSYTEAFF. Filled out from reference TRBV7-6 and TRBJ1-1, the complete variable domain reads GAGVSQSPRYKVTKRGQDVALRCDPISGHVSLYWYRQALGQGPEFLTYFNYEAQQDKSGLPNDRFSAERPEGSISTLTIQRTEQRDSAMYRCASSRDSYTEAFFGQGTRLTVV.

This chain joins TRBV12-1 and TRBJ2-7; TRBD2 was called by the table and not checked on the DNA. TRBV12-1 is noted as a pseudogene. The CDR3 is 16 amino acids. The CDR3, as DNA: TGTGCCAGCAGCTCTACCCCAACCCGCCACCCCTACGAGCAGTACTTC. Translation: CASSSTPTRHPYEQYF.

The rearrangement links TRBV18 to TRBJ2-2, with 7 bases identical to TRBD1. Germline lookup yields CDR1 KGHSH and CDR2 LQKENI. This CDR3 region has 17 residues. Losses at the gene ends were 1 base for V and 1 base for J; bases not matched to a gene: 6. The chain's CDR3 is CASSPRAGGRNTGELFF. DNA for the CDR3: TGTGCCAGCTCACCACGGGCAGGGGGAAGGAACACCGGGGAGCTGTTTTTT.

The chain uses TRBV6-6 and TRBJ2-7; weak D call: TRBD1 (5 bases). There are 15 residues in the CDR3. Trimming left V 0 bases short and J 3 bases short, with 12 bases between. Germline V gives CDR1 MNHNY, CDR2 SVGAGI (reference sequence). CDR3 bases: TGTGCCAGCAGTTACTCAACTCGGCAGGGCTACGAGCAGTACTTC. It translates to CASSYSTRQGYEQYF.

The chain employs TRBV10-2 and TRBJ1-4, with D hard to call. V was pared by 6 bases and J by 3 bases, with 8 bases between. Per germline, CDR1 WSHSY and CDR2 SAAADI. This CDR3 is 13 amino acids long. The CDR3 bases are TGCGCCAGCAGGGGGAGATCTAATGAAAAACTGTTTTTT. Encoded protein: CASRGRSNEKLFF.

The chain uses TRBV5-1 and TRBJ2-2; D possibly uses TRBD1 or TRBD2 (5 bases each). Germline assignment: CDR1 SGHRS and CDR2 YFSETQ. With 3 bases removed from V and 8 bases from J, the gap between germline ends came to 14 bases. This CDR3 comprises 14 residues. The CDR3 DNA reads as TGCGCCAGCAGCTCGGGACCCGCCGAGGGGGAGCTGTTTTTT. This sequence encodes CASSSGPAEGELFF.

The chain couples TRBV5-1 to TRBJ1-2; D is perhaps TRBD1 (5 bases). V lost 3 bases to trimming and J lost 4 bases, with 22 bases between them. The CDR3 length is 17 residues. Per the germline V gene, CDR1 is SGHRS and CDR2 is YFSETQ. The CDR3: CASSSGTGWGAGYGYTF. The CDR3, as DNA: TGCGCCAGCAGCTCCGGGACCGGGTGGGGCGCAGGCTATGGCTACACCTTC.

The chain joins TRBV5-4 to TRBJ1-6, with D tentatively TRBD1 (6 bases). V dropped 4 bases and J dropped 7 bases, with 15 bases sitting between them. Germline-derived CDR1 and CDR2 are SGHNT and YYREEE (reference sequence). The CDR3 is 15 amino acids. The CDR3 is CASSIDSGGNSPLHF. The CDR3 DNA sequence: TGTGCCAGCAGCATAGACAGTGGGGGCAATTCACCCCTCCACTTT.

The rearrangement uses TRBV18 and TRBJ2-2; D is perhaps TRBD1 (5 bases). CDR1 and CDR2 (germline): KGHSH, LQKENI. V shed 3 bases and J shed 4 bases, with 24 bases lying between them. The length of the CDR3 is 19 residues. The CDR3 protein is CASSPDGRKGRILTGELFF. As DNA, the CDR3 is TGTGCCAGCTCACCGGACGGACGTAAGGGGCGGATACTCACCGGGGAGCTGTTTTTT.

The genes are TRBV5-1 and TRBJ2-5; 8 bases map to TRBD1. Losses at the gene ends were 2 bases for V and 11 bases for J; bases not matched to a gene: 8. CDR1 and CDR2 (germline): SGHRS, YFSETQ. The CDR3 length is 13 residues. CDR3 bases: TGCGCCAGCAGCTTACGTGACAGGGGAGATCAGTACTTC. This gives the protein CASSLRDRGDQYF.

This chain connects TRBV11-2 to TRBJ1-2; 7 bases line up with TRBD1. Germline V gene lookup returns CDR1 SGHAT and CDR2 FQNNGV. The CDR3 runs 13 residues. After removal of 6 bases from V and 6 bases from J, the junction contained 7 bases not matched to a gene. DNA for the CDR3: TGTGCCAGCAGAAGACAGGGAGTGGATGGCTACACCTTC. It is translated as CASRRQGVDGYTF.

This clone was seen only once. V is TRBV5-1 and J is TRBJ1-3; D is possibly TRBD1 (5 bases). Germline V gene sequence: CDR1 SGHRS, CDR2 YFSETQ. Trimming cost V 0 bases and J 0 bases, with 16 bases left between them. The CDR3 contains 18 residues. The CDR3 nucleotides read TGCGCCAGCAGCTTGGAATCCTTGGGGGGGTTCTCTGGAAACACCATATATTTT. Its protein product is CASSLESLGGFSGNTIYF.

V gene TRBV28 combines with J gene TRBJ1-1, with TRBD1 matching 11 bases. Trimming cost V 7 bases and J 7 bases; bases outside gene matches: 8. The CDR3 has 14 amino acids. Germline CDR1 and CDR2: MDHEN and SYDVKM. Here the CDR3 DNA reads TGTGCCAGCACCACAGGACAGGGGGCTGGTGAAGCTTTCTTT. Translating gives CASTTGQGAGEAFF. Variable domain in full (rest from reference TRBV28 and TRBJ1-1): DVKVTQSSRYLVKRTGEKVFLECVQDMDHENMFWYRQDPGLGLRLIYFSYDVKMKEKGDIPEGYSVSREKKERFSLILESASTNQTSMYLCASTTGQGAGEAFFGQGTRLTVV.

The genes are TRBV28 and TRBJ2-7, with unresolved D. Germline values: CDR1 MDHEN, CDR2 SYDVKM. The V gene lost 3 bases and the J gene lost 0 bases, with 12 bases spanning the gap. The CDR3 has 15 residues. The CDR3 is CASSFLGRSSYEQYF. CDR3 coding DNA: TGTGCCAGCAGTTTTCTCGGGCGGAGCTCCTACGAGCAGTACTTC.

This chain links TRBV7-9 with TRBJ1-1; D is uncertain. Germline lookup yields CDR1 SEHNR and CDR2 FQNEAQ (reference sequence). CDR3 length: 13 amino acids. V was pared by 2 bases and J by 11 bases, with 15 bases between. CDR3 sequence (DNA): TGTGCCAGCAGCTTAAGGCAGTCAACGGGTGCTTTCTTT. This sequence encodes CASSLRQSTGAFF.

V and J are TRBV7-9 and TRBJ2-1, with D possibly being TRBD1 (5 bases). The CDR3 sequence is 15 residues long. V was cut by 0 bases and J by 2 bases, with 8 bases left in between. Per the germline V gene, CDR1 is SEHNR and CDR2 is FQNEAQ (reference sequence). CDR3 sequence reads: CASSLAGVPYNEQFF. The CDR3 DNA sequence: TGTGCCAGCAGCTTAGCAGGGGTTCCCTACAATGAGCAGTTCTTC.

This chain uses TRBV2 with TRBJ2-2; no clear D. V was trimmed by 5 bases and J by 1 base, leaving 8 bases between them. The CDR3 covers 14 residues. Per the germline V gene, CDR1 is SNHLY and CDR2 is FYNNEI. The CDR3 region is CASSYTENTGELFF. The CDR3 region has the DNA TGTGCCAGCAGTTATACAGAGAACACCGGGGAGCTGTTTTTT. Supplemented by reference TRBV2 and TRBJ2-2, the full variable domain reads EPEVTQTPSHQVTQMGQEVILRCVPISNHLYFYWYRQILGQKVEFLVSFYNNEISEKSEIFDDQFSVERPDGSNFTLKIRSTKLEDSAMYFCASSYTENTGELFFGEGSRLTVL.

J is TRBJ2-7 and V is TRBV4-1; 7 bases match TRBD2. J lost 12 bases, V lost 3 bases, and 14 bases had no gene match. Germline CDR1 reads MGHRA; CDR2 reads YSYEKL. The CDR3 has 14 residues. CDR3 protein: CASSQPTAGDPRYF. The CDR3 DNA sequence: TGCGCCAGCAGCCAGCCCACTGCGGGAGACCCACGGTACTTC.

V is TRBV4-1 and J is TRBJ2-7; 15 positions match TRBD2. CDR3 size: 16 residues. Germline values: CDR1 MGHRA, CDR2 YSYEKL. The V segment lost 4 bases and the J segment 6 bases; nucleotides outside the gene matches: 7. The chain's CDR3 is CASSRGLAGGPSEQYF. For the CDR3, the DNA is TGCGCCAGCAGCCGCGGACTAGCGGGAGGGCCGTCCGAGCAGTACTTC.

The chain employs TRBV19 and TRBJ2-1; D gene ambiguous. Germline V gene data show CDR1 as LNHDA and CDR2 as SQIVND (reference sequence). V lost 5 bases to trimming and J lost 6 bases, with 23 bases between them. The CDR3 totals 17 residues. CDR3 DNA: TGTGCCAGTAGTCCCCCGGACGGATCCGCCCTGGTCAATGAGCAGTTCTTC. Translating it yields CASSPPDGSALVNEQFF.

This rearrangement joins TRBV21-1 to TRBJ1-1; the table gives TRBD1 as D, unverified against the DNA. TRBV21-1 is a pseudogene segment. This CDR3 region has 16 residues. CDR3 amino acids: CASSKGPGQPLMEAFF. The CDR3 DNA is TGTGCCAGCAGCAAAGGACCGGGACAGCCCCTTATGGAAGCTTTCTTT.